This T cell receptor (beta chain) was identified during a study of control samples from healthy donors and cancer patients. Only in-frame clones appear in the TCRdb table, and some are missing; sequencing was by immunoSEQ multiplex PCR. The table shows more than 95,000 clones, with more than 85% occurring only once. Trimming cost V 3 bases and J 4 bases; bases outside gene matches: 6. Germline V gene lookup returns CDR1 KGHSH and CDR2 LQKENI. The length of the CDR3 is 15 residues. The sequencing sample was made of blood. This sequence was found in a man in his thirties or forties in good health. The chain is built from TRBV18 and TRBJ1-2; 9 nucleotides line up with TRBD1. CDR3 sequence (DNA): TGTGCCAGCTCACCCCCGGGACAGGGTGGCTATGGCTACACCTTC. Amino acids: CASSPPGQGGYGYTF.